This passage covers 4 T cell receptor beta chains from one sample sequenced in a study of CD8+CD57+ T cells in acquired aplastic anemia. The template for TCR beta VDJ and CDR3 sequence profiling was genomic DNA. TCRdb processed the reads anew with MiXCR; each CDR3 protein has one entry. The sample includes approximately 200,000 distinct CDR3 sequences, over 40% of them seen just once. The sequenced patients had an expansion of CD8+CD57+ cells seen by flow cytometry. The specimen sequenced was sorted CD4+, CD8+, or CD8+CD57+ T cells (not recorded which) from PBMCs. The receptors come from a human donor with aplastic anemia.

This clonotype was seen repeatedly, ten times or more. This chain links TRBV2 with TRBJ1-4; tentatively, D is TRBD1 (5 bases). V shed 4 bases and J shed 4 bases, with 13 bases lying between them. Germline loops: CDR1 SNHLY, CDR2 FYNNEI. The CDR3 runs to 15 residues. The CDR3 spells CASSGSQGGNEKLFF. Written as DNA, the CDR3 is TGTGCCAGCAGTGGGAGCCAGGGAGGTAATGAAAAACTGTTTTTT.

V is TRBV30 and J is TRBJ2-1; TRBD2 agrees at 9 bases. The junction had 13 bases not matched to a gene; V was cut back by 2 bases and J by 5 bases. CDR3 length: 17 amino acids. Germline loops: CDR1 GTSNPN, CDR2 SVGIG (reference sequence). Here the CDR3 DNA reads TGTGCCTGGAGTTCGAAGGGGACTAGCACACCCCACAATGAGCAGTTCTTC. Protein product: CAWSSKGTSTPHNEQFF.

The chain employs TRBV5-5 and TRBJ2-7; unclear D gene. This CDR3 has 11 amino acids. Trimming cost V 0 bases and J 5 bases, with 3 bases left between them. Germline CDR1 and CDR2: SGHKS and YYEKEE (reference sequence). Written as DNA, the CDR3 is TGTGCCAGCAGCTTGGTTAACGAGCAGTACTTC. Protein product: CASSLVNEQYF. The variable domain in full, with the rest retrieved from reference TRBV5-5 and TRBJ2-7, is DAGVTQSPTHLIKTRGQQVTLRCSPISGHKSVSWYQQVLGQGPQFIFQYYEKEERGRGNFPDRFSARQFPNYSSELNVNALLLGDSALYLCASSLVNEQYFGPGTRLTVT.

This clonotype was observed at least ten times. The rearrangement links TRBV27 to TRBJ2-5, with 7 nucleotides matching TRBD2. The CDR3 length is 16 residues. Germline lookup yields CDR1 MNHEY and CDR2 SMNVEV (reference sequence). V shed 5 bases, J shed 2 bases, and the junction held 11 bases outside the gene matches. CDR3 coding DNA: TGTGCCAGCAGTCCTCGGGACTACCATCGACAAGAGACCCAGTACTTC. This gives the protein CASSPRDYHRQETQYF.